This T cell receptor (beta chain) was identified in a study of CD8 T cells in ankylosing spondylitis. A few counts support this clonotype. Germline CDR1 reads MNHNY; CDR2 reads SVGAGI (reference sequence). CDR3 length: 13 residues. The trim removed 7 bases at V and 8 bases at J, leaving 3 bases unmatched. Quantitative 5'-RACE with molecular barcodes produced the TCR beta libraries. MiXCR, run by TCRdb on the 5' RACE reads, gives a single entry per CDR3 protein. The sample lists approximately 110,000 distinct CDR3 sequences, 24% occurring once. The chain has TRBV6-6 and TRBJ1-6; TRBD1 matches 9 bases. This sequence was found in a male donor with ankylosing spondylitis. The sample was synovial fluid, either unsorted or a sorted T cell fraction (not recorded which). Here the CDR3 DNA reads TGTGCCAGCAAGACAGGGGGAGATTCACCCCTCCACTTT. Translated, it gives CASKTGGDSPLHF.